This record covers a single T cell receptor beta chain. Per the original methods: From reference gene primer amplification, estimates of nucleated cell counts were derived. The protocol was immunoSEQ multiplex PCR, while the TCRdb copy is restricted to in-frame clones and leaves out a portion. The V and J calls and clone size come from that table; D and trimming were worked out from the DNA. The data hold about 330,000 clones, with roughly 90% observed a single time. These data belong to a study of blood T cell repertoires in COVID-19. Background on the study: Specimens from acute and convalescent COVID-19 originated in the United States, Italy and Spain.

Germline V lookup: CDR1 SGHAT, CDR2 FQDESV (reference sequence). This CDR3 spans 15 amino acids. The junction had 6 bases not matched to a gene; V was cut back by 5 bases and J by 4 bases. Specimen: peripheral blood. This chain connects TRBV11-1 to TRBJ2-2; 8 bases fit TRBD2. This receptor was taken from a woman in her forties or fifties with active or convalescent COVID-19. The CDR3 here is CASSPNRGGTGELFF. In nucleotides, the CDR3 is TGTGCCAGCAGCCCAAACCGGGGGGGCACCGGGGAGCTGTTTTTT.